The T cell receptor beta chain described here comes from a study of early T cells in non-severe SARS-CoV-2 infection (dated by TCRdb to the early 2020s). As for the study more broadly: Bulk RNA from unsorted whole blood was used for TCR sequencing, so alpha and beta chains could not be paired. Study-wide conclusions, independent of this receptor: VDJdb matching was skewed toward anti-spike CD8 responses and likely underestimated virus-specific expansions, missing private and CD4 specificities.

The library relied on 5' RACE. Instrument used: NextSeq 500. To correct for sequencing error and PCR bias, the TCR library protocol tagged individual cDNA molecules with unique molecular identifiers. Both TCR alpha and beta chains were sequenced, and tight co-correlation was observed between alpha and beta sequence abundances in each sample. The study's processing was this. V gene, J gene and CDR3 annotation of TCR sequences was performed with Decombinator V4. Expanded TCRs were defined as changing significantly between any two time points under a Poisson model with p below 0.0001. TCR abundances were normalised to the total number of TCRs sequenced per sample and were expressed as counts per million. TRAV1-2 paired with TRAJ12, TRAJ20 or TRAJ33 defined MAIT TCRs, while TRAV10 paired with TRAJ18 defined iNKT TCRs. A search of VDJdb, accessed on 1 November 2021, was run for TCRs annotated to CMV, EBV and SARS-CoV-2, with TCRs annotated for multiple antigens excluded. TCRdb redid the processing of the public reads, applying fastp at Q25 and MiXCR, and retained in-frame beta chains. Records with the same CDR3 protein are collapsed into one entry carrying the most frequent genes and DNA. TCRdb, rather than the study authors, made the V and J calls. Within this sample are tens of thousands of distinct CDR3 sequences, with 9% to 15% of them counted one time only. 1.5% to 2% of the sample lies in the top ten.

The study was a case-control design nested within a healthcare worker cohort in London, UK, with weekly nasopharyngeal swab PCR tests and blood sampling. Between 23 and 31 March 2020, the week of the UK lockdown, healthcare workers were enrolled and then followed up weekly for as long as 16 weeks. To note about this clonotype: Its antigen is unknown. Base qualities were left out, and no much larger clone turns up one base away.

V is cut back by 2 bases and J by 7 bases, with 7 bases in the junction unmatched. Looking up the germline V gene (reference sequence) yields CDR1 GTSNPN and CDR2 SVGIG. The CDR3 spans 14 residues, from the cysteine through the phenylalanine. Solely the CDR3 DNA is kept, with 42 bases framed from the first base. The sequence was collected from an adult who was a healthcare worker with PCR-confirmed SARS-CoV-2 infection or an uninfected control (not recorded which). Here the chain combines TRBV30 and TRBJ1-4; 7 central nucleotides agree with TRBD1. Sequences were obtained from whole blood. The nucleotides read TGTGCCTGGAGTCCGGGACAGCTTCTTGAAAAACTGTTTTTT. The translation is CAWSPGQLLEKLFF.